This record concerns one T cell receptor beta chain sequence. This clonotype was observed once. Its antigen is not yet known. Mismatch with germline at one junction end may stem from a read error. TCR beta CDR3 regions were amplified from RNA transcripts. The TCR CDR3 was subjected to a first round of RT-PCR using the HTBI primer set and the Qiagen OneStep RT-PCR kit. The libraries were constructed in a second round of multiplex PCR and then size-selected and purified. The libraries were sequenced on an Illumina HiSeq2000 using paired-end 100 bp reads. In the paper's pipeline: SOAPnuke was used to process the raw data, with reads discarded if the reads contained adapters or uncalled bases, had a mean Phred below 15, or lacked an exact constant-primer or identifier match. COPE v1.2.5 was used to merge the high-quality paired reads, and each unique nucleotide sequence was defined as a clonotype. Clonotypes were aligned to IMGT TRBV, TRBD and TRBJ reference segments using MiTCR v1.1. Analysis was restricted to V-J combinations with a frequency above 0.0001, which covered about 99% of repertoires. The TCS score was defined as the ratio of F50 (clonal expansion) to E x V (chaos), calculated using BLOSUM62-based TCRdist between CDR3 peptides within each V-J. Welch's t-statistics and random forest reduced around 550 V-J features to 13, which were used in a naive Bayes classifier (R e1071). The similarity between thyroid and blood repertoires was quantified using the Morisita-Horn index. TCRdb trimmed public reads at Q25 via fastp, called clones via MiXCR and kept in-frame beta chains. A single entry per CDR3 protein holds the most common genes and DNA from its merged rows. TCRdb's processing, not the study's, gives the V and J calls here. For this sample the table gives around 800,000 distinct CDR3 sequences, of which 35% to 45% were detected only once. Over 8% of the sample comes from the top ten.

Stable Graves' hyperthyroidism was defined as no progression to ophthalmopathy during 18 months of follow-up. Hyperthyroidism patients were aged 18 to 65 years and newly diagnosed, with disease duration of less than 2 months. Exclusion was applied to patients with uncontrolled infections, other autoimmune diseases, pregnancy or lactation. Diagnoses relied on clinical symptoms, serum thyroxine and TRAb, thyroid ultrasound and orbital computed tomography. Ficoll-Paque density gradient centrifugation was used to isolate PBMCs from about 9 ml of fresh peripheral blood. Trizol reagent was used to extract total RNA, and RNA quality was then checked on an Agilent 2100 Bioanalyzer. This sample stems from a study of T cells in Graves' hyperthyroidism and ophthalmopathy (dated by TCRdb to the late 2010s). In terms of the full investigation: Peripheral blood samples were taken at the time of initial diagnosis, prior to any treatment. According to the paper, TCR Vbeta CDR3 sequencing was carried out on 135 peripheral blood samples, which came from 40 to 45 ophthalmopathy, roughly 75 hyperthyroidism and approximately 17 progressor patients. Whether ophthalmopathy could be predicted prospectively was tested in an independent validation cohort made up of approximately 19 hyperthyroidism patients plus 17 patients who later progressed to ophthalmopathy. The study also compared thyroid tissue and blood T-cell repertoires from a handful of Graves' hyperthyroidism patients. The approximately 98 discovery patients were randomly divided into training and test sets at a 7:3 ratio. After blood sampling, hyperthyroidism patients were treated with methimazole at a starting dose of 30 mg daily, and ophthalmopathy patients were treated with high-dose intravenous methylprednisolone. To identify TCR V-J signatures that set the groups apart, the researchers used a discovery cohort of 90 to 100 patients, made up of under 50 with Graves' ophthalmopathy and about 60 with stable Graves' hyperthyroidism. Broader findings and caveats from the paper: In validation, progression to ophthalmopathy was predicted by the model with roughly 69% sensitivity and 72% to 85% specificity, a median of around 6.5 months before onset. Blood samples also contained most of the expanded thyroid clonotypes (frequency above 0.001), which suggests that blood repertoires may reflect thyroid immune responses. A model built on a 13 V-J signature distinguished ophthalmopathy from stable hyperthyroidism, reaching 87.88% sensitivity and 81.08% specificity in cross-validation and 80%/75% in testing. No statistical method was used to fix the sample size in advance, and group allocation was not hidden from the investigators.

Looking up the germline V gene yields CDR1 SQVTM and CDR2 ANQGSEA. The CDR3 runs 12 residues from the cysteine to the phenylalanine. Only the CDR3 DNA stays, 36 bases, in frame from base 1. The specimen was blood. This receptor was obtained from a man younger than 35 with Graves' hyperthyroidism. The chain employs TRBV29-1 and TRBJ2-7; the D gene assignment is ambiguous. The bases read TGCAGCGTAGATTCAATAGATGGCGCCCAGTGCTTC. The translation is CSVDSIDGAQCF.